The 24 T cell receptor beta chains listed next were all sequenced from one sample in a study of T cell responses to AZD1222 COVID-19 vaccine. Profiling relied on immunoSEQ multiplex PCR, and the TCRdb table lists in-frame clones only, not all of them. The repertoire includes approximately 210,000 clones, about 94% of them detected once, and roughly 1.8% sits in the top ten. The sample was peripheral blood, taken 28 days after the second dose of the MenACWY control vaccine. These receptors were collected from an adult who received the MenACWY meningococcal vaccine as a control.

V and J are TRBV7-2 and TRBJ2-1; tentatively, D is TRBD1 (6 bases). The CDR3 is made up of 15 amino acids. Trimming cost V 3 bases and J 3 bases, with 12 bases left between them. Germline CDR1 SGHTA, CDR2 FQGNSA. CDR3 bases: TGTGCCAGCAGCTTGGCCAGGGGATACTACAATGAGCAGTTCTTC. As protein: CASSLARGYYNEQFF. The whole variable domain, filled in from reference TRBV7-2 and TRBJ2-1, reads GAGVSQSPSNKVTEKGKDVELRCDPISGHTALYWYRQSLGQGLEFLIYFQGNSAPDKSGLPSDRFSAERTGGSVSTLTIQRTQQEDSAVYLCASSLARGYYNEQFFGPGTRLTVL.

The rearrangement uses TRBV27 and TRBJ2-7; 10 bases agree with TRBD2. The V segment lost 5 bases and the J segment 4 bases; nucleotides outside the gene matches: 5. Germline CDR1 is MNHEY and CDR2 is SMNVEV (reference sequence). This CDR3 has 14 amino acids. The CDR3 sequence is CASSVAGGRYEQYF. The CDR3 DNA is TGTGCCAGCAGTGTAGCGGGAGGTCGGTACGAGCAGTACTTC.

The chain is built from TRBV5-1 and TRBJ1-5; D call uncertain. Between the trimmed V and J ends, which lost 0 bases and 9 bases, there was a span of 13 bases. Germline V lookup: CDR1 SGHRS, CDR2 YFSETQ. The length of the CDR3 is 14 residues. CDR3 DNA: TGCGCCAGCAGCTTGGATGGCGCCTCCGGGCCCCAGCATTTT. This sequence encodes CASSLDGASGPQHF.

The genes are TRBV7-2 and TRBJ2-7, with 7 bases that match TRBD1. CDR1 is SGHTA and CDR2 is FQGNSA in the germline V gene. V lost 3 bases to trimming and J lost 7 bases; unmatched junction nucleotides: 3. This CDR3 comprises 12 residues. The CDR3 DNA reads as TGTGCCAGCAGCTTTCAGGGGGAAGAGCAGTACTTC. This codes for CASSFQGEEQYF.

The DNA of the CDR3 is TGTGCCAGCAGACCACTGGCAGCAACTAATGAAAAACTGTTTTTT. Translated, it gives CASRPLAATNEKLFF. V and J are TRBV9 and TRBJ1-4; D is undetermined. CDR3 length: 15 residues. V was pared by 5 bases and J by 0 bases, with 11 bases between. The V gene's germline CDR1 is SGDLS and CDR2 YYNGEE.

V usage is TRBV28 and J usage is TRBJ1-2, with D perhaps TRBD1 (6 bases). The germline CDR1 and CDR2 sequences are MDHEN and SYDVKM. Trimming removed 3 bases at V and 12 bases at J, with 14 bases between. CDR3 size: 12 residues. CDR3 bases: TGTGCCAGCAGTTTGCCCGAGGGGGAACACACCTTC. Protein product: CASSLPEGEHTF.

This clone was observed once. The V gene is TRBV6-5, the J gene TRBJ2-3; D not resolved. From germline, CDR1 is MNHEY and CDR2 SVGAGI. V lost 0 bases and J lost 1, with 5 bases in between. The CDR3 extends over 14 amino acids. This chain's CDR3 is CASSYSERTDTQYF. In DNA, the CDR3 is TGTGCCAGCAGTTACTCGGAACGCACAGATACGCAGTATTTT.

The chain carries TRBV14 and TRBJ2-1, with TRBD1 matching 9 bases. The CDR3 is 16 residues long. The J segment lost 3 bases and the V segment lost 2 bases, leaving 5 bases of the junction unmatched. Germline CDR1 reads SGHDN; CDR2 reads FVKESK. CDR3 amino acids: CASSQSRDRDYNEQFF. The CDR3 DNA sequence: TGTGCCAGCAGCCAATCCCGGGACAGGGACTACAATGAGCAGTTCTTC.

V gene TRBV18 combines with J gene TRBJ2-3; 8 positions match TRBD1. Germline V gene sequence: CDR1 KGHSH, CDR2 LQKENI. V lost 7 bases, J lost 9 bases, and 9 bases stayed unmatched. The CDR3 consists of 13 residues. The CDR3 loop reads CASLPGQDLTQYF. The CDR3 DNA sequence: TGTGCCAGCTTGCCGGGACAGGACCTAACGCAGTATTTT.

V is TRBV25-1 and J is TRBJ1-1; D gene uncertain. The V gene's germline CDR1 is MGHDK and CDR2 SYGVNS. The CDR3 loop spans 12 amino acids. V lost 3 bases, J lost 4 bases, and 6 bases lay in between. CDR3 protein: CASSEGATEAFF. CDR3 in DNA: TGTGCCAGCAGTGAGGGCGCCACTGAAGCTTTCTTT.

V is TRBV28 and J is TRBJ2-5; TRBD1 matches 8 bases. The CDR3 has 14 residues. V shed 2 bases and J 6 bases; nucleotides not matched to a gene: 5. Per the germline V gene, CDR1 is MDHEN and CDR2 is SYDVKM. The CDR3: CASSLQGARKTQYF. CDR3 nucleotides: TGTGCCAGCAGTTTACAGGGGGCGCGGAAGACCCAGTACTTC.

The CDR3, as DNA: TGTGCCAGCATCCAGGGCCTCCAGGATGAGCAGTTCTTC. This codes for CASIQGLQDEQFF. The V and J genes are TRBV7-9 and TRBJ2-1, with D possibly TRBD1 on 5 matching bases. The germline V gene has CDR1 SEHNR and CDR2 FQNEAQ (reference sequence). The V end was cut by 7 bases, the J end by 8 bases, with 15 bases between. CDR3 length: 13 amino acids. Supplemented by reference TRBV7-9 and TRBJ2-1, the full variable domain reads DTGVSQNPRHKITKRGQNVTFRCDPISEHNRLYWYRQTLGQGPEFLTYFQNEAQLEKSRLLSDRFSAERPKGSFSTLEIQRTEQGDSAMYLCASIQGLQDEQFFGPGTRLTVL.

J is TRBJ2-1 and V is TRBV5-1, with D unresolved. This CDR3 is 15 amino acids long. Germline assignment: CDR1 SGHRS and CDR2 YFSETQ. Trimming pared 2 bases from V and 3 bases from J, leaving 12 bases between. CDR3 coding DNA: TGCGCCAGCAGCTTAAGGGAATGGGGCTACAATGAGCAGTTCTTC. It codes for CASSLREWGYNEQFF. The whole variable domain, filled in from reference TRBV5-1 and TRBJ2-1, reads KAGVTQTPRYLIKTRGQQVTLSCSPISGHRSVSWYQQTPGQGLQFLFEYFSETQRNKGNFPGRFSGRQFSNSRSEMNVSTLELGDSALYLCASSLREWGYNEQFFGPGTRLTVL.

V usage is TRBV5-1 and J usage is TRBJ1-2; 9 positions agree with TRBD1. The germline V gene encodes CDR1 SGHRS and CDR2 YFSETQ. The CDR3 totals 15 residues. V gave up 4 bases and J gave up 3 bases; unmatched junction bases: 7. The DNA of the CDR3 is TGCGCCAGCAGCCTACAGGGGGCAGAGCACTATGGCTACACCTTC. Translation gives CASSLQGAEHYGYTF. Complete variable domain (other parts from reference TRBV5-1 and TRBJ1-2): KAGVTQTPRYLIKTRGQQVTLSCSPISGHRSVSWYQQTPGQGLQFLFEYFSETQRNKGNFPGRFSGRQFSNSRSEMNVSTLELGDSALYLCASSLQGAEHYGYTFGSGTRLTVV.

The V gene is TRBV30, the J gene TRBJ2-7; perhaps D is TRBD1 or TRBD2 (6 bases each). There are 12 residues in the CDR3. Germline V gene sequence: CDR1 GTSNPN, CDR2 SVGIG (reference sequence). Trimming left V 0 bases short and J 4 bases short, with 7 bases between. The CDR3 nucleotides are TGTGCCTGGAGTGTAGGGGGGTACGAGCAGTACTTC. Translation: CAWSVGGYEQYF.

J is TRBJ1-5 and V is TRBV5-1; D uncertain. Germline V gene sequence: CDR1 SGHRS, CDR2 YFSETQ. This CDR3 region has 14 residues. Trimming stripped 1 base from V and 3 bases from J, with 8 bases between. CDR3 sequence: CASSLSGVNQPQHF. The CDR3 region has the DNA TGCGCCAGCAGCTTGTCGGGAGTCAATCAGCCCCAGCATTTT.

The J gene is TRBJ2-4, the V gene TRBV7-9; 8 bases align to TRBD1. V lost 5 bases, J lost 7 bases, and 4 bases stayed unmatched. Germline V CDR1 and CDR2: SEHNR, FQNEAQ (reference sequence). CDR3 size: 13 residues. Written as DNA, the CDR3 is TGTGCCAGCAGCGGCCGGGACAGGAACATTCAGTACTTC. Translation: CASSGRDRNIQYF.

In this sample, this clone turned up once. The rearrangement joins TRBV6-2 or TRBV6-3 to TRBJ1-1; D possibly corresponds to TRBD1 (5 bases). Germline V CDR1 and CDR2: MNHEY, SVGEGT. The CDR3 has 15 amino acids. V lost 7 bases and J lost 0, with 15 bases in between. The DNA of the CDR3 is TGTGCCAGCAACCCGAGTGGGGGTGTGAACACTGAAGCTTTCTTT. It codes for CASNPSGGVNTEAFF.

This chain links TRBV19 with TRBJ2-3, with 8 bases aligning to TRBD1. The germline V gene has CDR1 LNHDA and CDR2 SQIVND (reference sequence). The V segment lost 7 bases and the J segment 4 bases; nucleotides outside the gene matches: 10. The CDR3 has 15 residues. The CDR3 coding sequence is TGTGCCAGTACCCTCCAGGGGGCTAAGGCAGATACGCAGTATTTT. Protein: CASTLQGAKADTQYF.

The rearrangement links TRBV12-3 or TRBV12-4 to TRBJ2-7; D might be TRBD2 (5 bases). V was shortened by 3 bases and J by 4 bases, with 7 bases between the two germline ends. CDR3 length equals 12 residues. CDR3 DNA: TGTGCCAGCAGTTTGCGGACTTACGAGCAGTACTTC. Its protein product is CASSLRTYEQYF.

The V gene is TRBV2, the J gene TRBJ1-1, with D unresolved. The length of the CDR3 is 11 residues. Per the germline V gene, CDR1 is SNHLY and CDR2 is FYNNEI. Trimming removed 7 bases at V and 3 bases at J, with 6 bases between. CDR3 amino acids: CASNDYTEAFF. The DNA of the CDR3 is TGTGCCAGCAATGACTACACTGAAGCTTTCTTT.

The J gene is TRBJ1-1, the V gene TRBV20-1; no definite D call. Germline V gene sequence: CDR1 DFQATT, CDR2 SNEGSKA (reference sequence). The CDR3 extends over 11 amino acids. Trimming took 0 bases from V and 8 from J, leaving 7 bases between them. In DNA, the CDR3 is TGCAGTGCTAGAGATTGGGAGGAAGCTTTCTTT. Encoded protein: CSARDWEEAFF.

The chain is built from TRBV27 and TRBJ1-2; TRBD1 aligns across 9 bases. Germline loops: CDR1 MNHEY, CDR2 SMNVEV (reference sequence). The CDR3 contains 15 residues. Trimming cost V 4 bases and J 8 bases; bases outside gene matches: 11. In nucleotides, the CDR3 is TGTGCCAGCAGTTGGGTACAGGGGGCGACGGTCGGCTACACCTTC. Translation: CASSWVQGATVGYTF.

The V call is TRBV19, the J call TRBJ2-5; 9 nucleotides agree with TRBD1. This CDR3 is built from 15 residues. J gave up 1 base and V 5 bases, and 5 bases lay outside the gene matches. Germline values: CDR1 LNHDA, CDR2 SQIVND (reference sequence). DNA for the CDR3: TGTGCCAGTAGTGGGGGGACAGGGCGCCAAGAGACCCAGTACTTC. As protein: CASSGGTGRQETQYF.